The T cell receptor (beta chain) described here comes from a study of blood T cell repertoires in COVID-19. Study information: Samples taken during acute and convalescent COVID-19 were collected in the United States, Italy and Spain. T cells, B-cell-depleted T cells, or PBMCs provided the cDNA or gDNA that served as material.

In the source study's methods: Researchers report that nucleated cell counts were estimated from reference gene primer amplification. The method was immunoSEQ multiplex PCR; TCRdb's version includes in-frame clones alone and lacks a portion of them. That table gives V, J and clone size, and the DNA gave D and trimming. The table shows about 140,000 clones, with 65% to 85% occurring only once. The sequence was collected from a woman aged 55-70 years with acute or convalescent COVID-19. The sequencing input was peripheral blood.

The CDR3 sequence is CASSSSGGGGTEAFF. DNA of the CDR3: TGTGCCAGCAGTTCATCAGGGGGAGGAGGCACTGAAGCTTTCTTT. This chain joins TRBV28 and TRBJ1-1, with TRBD1 matching 7 bases. Per the germline V gene, CDR1 is MDHEN and CDR2 is SYDVKM. V gave up 4 bases and J gave up 4 bases; unmatched junction bases: 9. The CDR3 is 15 amino acids. Full variable domain (rest looked up from reference TRBV28 and TRBJ1-1): DVKVTQSSRYLVKRTGEKVFLECVQDMDHENMFWYRQDPGLGLRLIYFSYDVKMKEKGDIPEGYSVSREKKERFSLILESASTNQTSMYLCASSSSGGGGTEAFFGQGTRLTVV.